This is a list of T cell receptor beta chains from one sample in a study of blood T cell repertoires in COVID-19. Data came from immunoSEQ multiplex PCR; TCRdb stores just in-frame clones and leaves some out. The profile shows over 90,000 clones, 84% of them singletons. Material for sequencing was peripheral blood. These receptors all come from a human donor in a cohort sampled during active COVID-19. CDR3s include the opening cysteine and the closing phenylalanine or tryptophan. The D gene is left open where the match is weak. The size entry is marked missing in some rows and otherwise reads once, few, many or a size class.

v_gene	d_gene	j_gene	abundance	CDR3nt	CDR3aa
TRBV19	.	TRBJ1-2	.	TGTGCCAGTAGTATGTCGGGATTCTATGGCTACACCTTC	CASSMSGFYGYTF
TRBV18	TRBD1	TRBJ2-7	.	TGTGCCAGCTCCGAGGCAGGGGGCTACGAGCAGTACTTC	CASSEAGGYEQYF
TRBV15	TRBD1	TRBJ2-1	.	TGTGCCACCAGCAGAGATATCCTACGGGGACAGGAGCAGTTCTTC	CATSRDILRGQEQFF
TRBV5-1	.	TRBJ1-1	.	TGCGCCAGCAGCTCCCCCGACCTACGGGACACTGAAGCTTTCTTT	CASSSPDLRDTEAFF
TRBV30	TRBD1	TRBJ2-7	.	TGTGCCTGGAGCCGTGACAGGGGGCGGAACGAGCAGTACTTC	CAWSRDRGRNEQYF
TRBV3-1/TRBV3-2	.	TRBJ2-7	.	TGTGCCAGCAGCCAGGGCTACTCCTACGAGCAGTACTTC	CASSQGYSYEQYF
TRBV7-9	.	TRBJ1-2	.	TGTGCCAGCAGCTCCGAGGGGGACTATGGCTACACCTTC	CASSSEGDYGYTF
TRBV5-5	.	TRBJ1-1	.	TGTGCCAGCAGCTTGGTGGGCAGGAGGCCCGCCGATGAGGCTGAAGCTTTCTTT	CASSLVGRRPADEAEAFF
TRBV27	TRBD1	TRBJ2-1	.	TGTGCCAGCAGTTTGGTCGGAGGACAGGCGAGGCAGTTCTTC	CASSLVGGQARQFF
TRBV4-1	.	TRBJ1-2	.	TGCGCCAGCAGCCAAGTGGTGGCCGGAGGTTATGGCTACACCTTC	CASSQVVAGGYGYTF
TRBV12-2	.	TRBJ1-1	.	TGTGCAAGTCGCCAGAACACAGGGACGAACACTGAAGCTTTCTTT	CASRQNTGTNTEAFF
TRBV7-9	TRBD1	TRBJ1-1	.	TGTGCCAGCAGCCGGGACAGCGCTAACACTGAAGCTTTCTTT	CASSRDSANTEAFF
TRBV5-1	.	TRBJ1-3	.	TGCGCCAGCAGTTCTGCTATCGAAGGAAACACCATATATTTT	CASSSAIEGNTIYF
TRBV5-1	.	TRBJ1-2	.	TGCGCCAGCAGCTTGGGGCAGGGGCAGGGCTACACCTTC	CASSLGQGQGYTF
TRBV13	TRBD2	TRBJ2-3	.	TGTGCCAGCAGAAGACTAGCGGGGGGGCCCACAGATACGCAGTATTTT	CASRRLAGGPTDTQYF
TRBV9	.	TRBJ1-1	.	TGTGCCAGCAGCGTAGACCCACCGGGGGGAAGACTCACTGAAGCTTTCTTT	CASSVDPPGGRLTEAFF
TRBV9	TRBD2	TRBJ2-5	.	TGTGCCAGCAGCGTTTCGGGGGGGTACCAAGAGACCCAGTACTTC	CASSVSGGYQETQYF
TRBV2	.	TRBJ1-4	.	TGTGCCAGCGATCGATCAGGGTTTAGTAATGAAAAACTGTTTTTT	CASDRSGFSNEKLFF
TRBV7-6	.	TRBJ1-1	.	TGTGCCAGCAGCCGGTCCCGAGGAGAGAACACTGAAGCTTTCTTT	CASSRSRGENTEAFF
TRBV5-1	.	TRBJ2-1	.	TGCGCCAGCAGCCGACCGGGAATTGAGCAGTTCTTC	CASSRPGIEQFF
TRBV7-2	.	TRBJ1-5	.	TGTGCCAGCAGCCCCAGTAGCAATCAGCCCCAGCATTTT	CASSPSSNQPQHF
TRBV5-5	TRBD1	TRBJ1-5	once	TGTGCCAGCAGCTCGGTGGGGACAGGGGGCAATCAGCCCCAGCATTTT	CASSSVGTGGNQPQHF
TRBV6-1	TRBD2	TRBJ2-3	.	TGTGCCAGCAGTGAGATCGGGACTAGCGGGGCCCGCACAGATACGCAGTATTTT	CASSEIGTSGARTDTQYF
TRBV11-3	TRBD2	TRBJ2-3	.	TGTGCCAGCAGCCCGCTAGGCGGGGGGGCCTTCGATACGCAGTATTTT	CASSPLGGGAFDTQYF
TRBV3-1/TRBV3-2	TRBD2	TRBJ2-5	.	TGTGCCAGCAGCTACCCAGCGGGGGGGCAGGAGACCCAGTACTTC	CASSYPAGGQETQYF
TRBV10-1	.	TRBJ2-5	.	TGCGCCAGCAGTGAGTCGGCAGGACAAGAGACCCAGTACTTC	CASSESAGQETQYF
TRBV9	.	TRBJ2-3	.	TGTGCCAGCAGTTCCGGATGGGGAGGCACAGATACGCAGTATTTT	CASSSGWGGTDTQYF
TRBV19	.	TRBJ2-7	.	TGTGCCAGTAGTATAGCAACAGGGCAAGCCTACGAGCAGTACTTC	CASSIATGQAYEQYF
TRBV3-1/TRBV3-2	.	TRBJ1-2	.	TGTGCCAGCAACCCCTACGGGGGTGTGGATGGCTACACCTTC	CASNPYGGVDGYTF
TRBV7-6	TRBD1	TRBJ2-7	.	TGTGCCAGCAGCCAGGGACAGGGACTCTACGAGCAGTACTTC	CASSQGQGLYEQYF
TRBV28	TRBD1	TRBJ1-2	once	TGTGCCAGCAGTCAGACAGGGGGGGGCTATGGCTACACCTTC	CASSQTGGGYGYTF
TRBV6-2/TRBV6-3	.	TRBJ1-1	few	TGTGCCAGCAGTTACGGGTATGGGGGACACGGCACTGAAGCTTTCTTT	CASSYGYGGHGTEAFF
TRBV11-1	.	TRBJ2-3	.	TGTGCCAGCAGCTTAGGGCCCTCCGCGGCTGATACGCAGTATTTT	CASSLGPSAADTQYF
TRBV4-1	TRBD1	TRBJ1-1	.	TGCGCCAGCAGCCAAGGAAAGGACAGGGGGCATGTCACTGAAGCTTTCTTT	CASSQGKDRGHVTEAFF
TRBV7-2	.	TRBJ2-7	.	TGTGCCAGCAGCCTAACCTACGAGCAGTACTTC	CASSLTYEQYF
TRBV24-1	TRBD1	TRBJ1-2	.	TGTGCCACCAGTGAGGACAGGTACTATGGCTACACCTTC	CATSEDRYYGYTF
TRBV3-1/TRBV3-2	.	TRBJ1-1	.	TGTGCCAGCAGCCTTAAGACGGGGAACACTGAAGCTTTCTTT	CASSLKTGNTEAFF
TRBV24-1	.	TRBJ2-1	.	TGTGCCACCAGTATGGGACGGGGGTTCTTCCACGATCAGCAGTTCTTC	CATSMGRGFFHDQQFF
TRBV5-4	TRBD1	TRBJ2-5	.	TGTGCCAGCAGCTTGGACAAACAGGGGGTCCGAGAGACCCAGTACTTC	CASSLDKQGVRETQYF
TRBV6-1	.	TRBJ2-1	.	TGTGCCAGCAGTGAAGCACCCCGAGGGCAGTTCTTC	CASSEAPRGQFF
TRBV5-4	.	TRBJ1-2	.	TGTGCCAGCAGCTTGGACAGGCCTCTTGATGGCTACACCTTC	CASSLDRPLDGYTF
TRBV4-2	.	TRBJ2-2	.	TGTGCCAGCAGCCAAGTCCAGTTTGGGGAGCTGTTTTTT	CASSQVQFGELFF
TRBV9	.	TRBJ2-2	.	TGTGCCAGCAGCGTCCACACGAACACCGGGGAGCTGTTTTTT	CASSVHTNTGELFF
TRBV5-1	.	TRBJ1-2	.	TGCGCCAGCAGCATAGAACAGAACTATGGCTACACCTTC	CASSIEQNYGYTF
TRBV27	TRBD1	TRBJ1-4	.	TGTGCCAGCAGTACGAGACAGGGTTGGGAAAAACTGTTTTTT	CASSTRQGWEKLFF
TRBV11-3	.	TRBJ2-3	once	TGTGCCAGCAGCCCACATGCCAGATACGCTAGCACAGATACGCAGTATTTT	CASSPHARYASTDTQYF
TRBV27	.	TRBJ1-2	.	TGTGCCAGCAGTTTAACAGGGAACTATGGCTACACCTTC	CASSLTGNYGYTF
TRBV6-2/TRBV6-3	TRBD2	TRBJ2-1	.	TGTGCCAGCAGTTACCCCCCGGGGGGAAGCTACAATGAGCAGTTCTTC	CASSYPPGGSYNEQFF
TRBV27	.	TRBJ1-2	few	TGTGCCAGCAGTTTCACCGGGACGGGAGTTCGGTATGGCTACACCTTC	CASSFTGTGVRYGYTF
TRBV6-5	TRBD1	TRBJ1-5	once	TGTGCCAGCCGGACAGGACTGGGAGGTCAGCCCCAGCATTTT	CASRTGLGGQPQHF